Shown below are 26 T cell receptor beta chains from a single sample sequenced in a study of beta chain features in type 1 diabetes. The entirety of the isolated RNA underwent reverse transcription, so expressed TCRB transcripts were sequenced. Using immunoSEQ multiplex PCR, the repertoire was profiled, and TCRdb retains in-frame clones only, with some absent. The table includes about 360,000 clones, 10% to 15% detected once. The specimen was naive CD4+ T cells from blood. Every receptor here comes from a man younger than 30 in good health.

In this sample, this clone turned up a few times. The rearrangement links TRBV7-9 to TRBJ2-7, with 8 bases aligning to TRBD1. The CDR3 extends over 12 amino acids. Germline assignment: CDR1 SEHNR and CDR2 FQNEAQ (reference sequence). V lost 10 bases and J lost 5; bases outside the gene matches: 7. CDR3: CATRQGIHEQYF. The CDR3 DNA sequence: TGTGCCACCCGACAGGGGATCCACGAGCAGTACTTC.

V and J are TRBV10-3 and TRBJ1-2, with D possibly TRBD1 on 6 matching bases. Trimming removed 10 bases from V and 5 bases from J, with 20 bases in between. CDR3 length: 14 amino acids. CDR1 is ENHRY, CDR2 SYGVKD, per germline. CDR3 loop: CASKQGLATYGYTF. DNA for the CDR3: TGTGCCAGCAAACAGGGTTTGGCCACGTATGGCTACACCTTC.

The V and J genes are TRBV28 and TRBJ2-5; 13 positions match TRBD2. The germline gives CDR1 MDHEN, CDR2 SYDVKM. This CDR3 contains 16 residues. V trimming: 5 bases; J trimming: 1 base; junction bases outside the gene matches: 4. The CDR3 DNA follows: TGTGCCAGCAGTCGGAGACTAGCGGGGGGCCAAGAGACCCAGTACTTC. This codes for CASSRRLAGGQETQYF.

The CDR3 loop is CASSPDSHNEQFF. In DNA form, the CDR3 reads TGTGCCAGCAGCCCAGACAGTCACAATGAGCAGTTCTTC. The chain carries TRBV5-4 and TRBJ2-1, with a weak D call TRBD1 (5 bases). V gave up 4 bases and J gave up 5 bases, with 10 bases separating them. In germline, CDR1 is SGHNT, CDR2 YYREEE (reference sequence). This CDR3 contains 13 residues.

This clone was seen more than once but under ten times. J is TRBJ1-2 and V is TRBV4-3, with a weak D call TRBD1 (6 bases). CDR1 is LGHNA and CDR2 is YSLEER in the germline V gene. The CDR3 runs to 15 residues. Trimming removed 0 bases at V and 4 bases at J, with 12 bases between. CDR3 loop: CASSQDIARGYGYTF. Here the CDR3 DNA reads TGCGCCAGCAGCCAAGATATCGCCAGGGGCTATGGCTACACCTTC.

This clone was seen a handful of times. This sequence joins TRBV9 and TRBJ2-3; 7 bases are a match to TRBD2. J was trimmed by 0 bases and V by 0 bases; bases with no gene match: 4. The CDR3 has 16 amino acids. Germline assignment: CDR1 SGDLS and CDR2 YYNGEE. Here the CDR3 reads CASSVESGISTDTQYF. For the CDR3, the DNA is TGTGCCAGCAGCGTAGAAAGCGGGATCAGCACAGATACGCAGTATTTT. Variable domain in full (rest from reference TRBV9 and TRBJ2-3): DSGVTQTPKHLITATGQRVTLRCSPRSGDLSVYWYQQSLDQGLQFLIQYYNGEERAKGNILERFSAQQFPDLHSELNLSSLELGDSALYFCASSVESGISTDTQYFGPGTRLTVL.

The rearrangement joins TRBV25-1 to TRBJ2-1; 11 bases are a match to TRBD1. Germline CDR1 and CDR2: MGHDK and SYGVNS. The CDR3 totals 14 residues. The J segment lost 4 bases and the V segment lost 5 bases, leaving 1 base of the junction unmatched. The DNA for the CDR3 is TGTGCCAGCAGTAGGGACAGGGGGTACAATGAGCAGTTCTTC. This translates into CASSRDRGYNEQFF.

V usage is TRBV5-6 and J usage is TRBJ2-3; a weak D match, TRBD1 (6 bases). From germline, CDR1 is SGHDT and CDR2 YYEEEE. This CDR3 spans 15 amino acids. V was trimmed by 2 bases and J by 0 bases, leaving 10 bases between them. The CDR3 DNA sequence: TGTGCCAGCAGCTTCGGGACACTGAGCACAGATACGCAGTATTTT. It encodes CASSFGTLSTDTQYF.

A few counts support this clone. The rearrangement joins TRBV9 to TRBJ1-2, with a possible D match to TRBD1 (5 bases). V was clipped by 3 bases and J by 5 bases, with 11 bases between them. The germline CDR1 and CDR2 sequences are SGDLS and YYNGEE. This CDR3 is 13 amino acids long. CDR3 amino acids: CASSETGTYGYTF. The CDR3 coding sequence is TGTGCCAGCAGCGAGACGGGGACTTATGGCTACACCTTC.

This chain connects TRBV6-5 to TRBJ1-1, with 10 bases matching TRBD1. The ends lost 6 bases at V and 4 bases at J; junction bases unmatched: 8. The V gene's germline CDR1 is MNHEY and CDR2 SVGAGI. The CDR3 extends over 15 amino acids. The CDR3 coding sequence is TGTGCCAGCAGGCCTGCCGGGACAGGGGTCACTGAAGCTTTCTTT. Its protein product is CASRPAGTGVTEAFF.

The gene calls are TRBV7-2 and TRBJ2-7; D unclear. The CDR3 has 15 amino acids. Germline V CDR1 and CDR2: SGHTA, FQGNSA. Trimming stripped 2 bases from V and 0 bases from J, with 11 bases between. The CDR3 reads CASSLIGDTSYEQYF. CDR3 DNA: TGTGCCAGCAGCTTAATTGGCGACACCTCCTACGAGCAGTACTTC.

This chain uses TRBV7-8 with TRBJ2-7; the D gene is possibly TRBD1 (6 bases). CDR3 length: 16 residues. Germline lookup yields CDR1 SGHVS and CDR2 FQNEAQ. Between the trimmed V and J ends, which lost 2 bases and 2 bases, there was a span of 16 bases. This CDR3 is CASSLKGQMGPYEQYF. DNA of the CDR3: TGTGCCAGCAGCTTAAAGGGACAAATGGGACCCTACGAGCAGTACTTC.

This clone was found a few times. The chain has TRBV30 and TRBJ1-1; D possibly corresponds to TRBD1 (5 bases). CDR3 length: 13 residues. Trimming took off 4 bases at V and 6 bases at J, with 15 bases between the two ends. Per germline, CDR1 GTSNPN and CDR2 SVGIG (reference sequence). The CDR3 nucleotides read TGTGCCTGGAAATCGGCCGGGGGGGCTGAAGCTTTCTTT. Translated, it gives CAWKSAGGAEAFF. The variable domain in full, completed from reference TRBV30 and TRBJ1-1, reads SQTIHQWPATLVQPVGSPLSLECTVEGTSNPNLYWYRQAAGRGLQLLFYSVGIGQISSEVPQNLSASRPQDRQFILSSKKLLLSDSGFYLCAWKSAGGAEAFFGQGTRLTVV.

This rearrangement joins TRBV10-3 to TRBJ2-7; D is unresolved. CDR3 size: 11 residues. Germline V gives CDR1 ENHRY, CDR2 SYGVKD. Trimming left V 4 bases short and J 6 bases short, with 7 bases between. CDR3 region: CAISAQLEQYF. CDR3 in DNA: TGTGCCATCAGTGCACAGCTCGAGCAGTACTTC.

A remark on this clone: The sample has other DNA sequences that encode this CDR3 too. The V gene is TRBV2, the J gene TRBJ2-7; TRBD2 matches 7 bases. V lost 6 bases to trimming and J lost 2 bases; unmatched junction nucleotides: 7. The CDR3 contains 14 residues. CDR1 is SNHLY and CDR2 is FYNNEI in the germline V gene. The CDR3 here is CASSPGRGAYEQYF. CDR3 DNA sequence: TGTGCCAGCAGCCCCGGACGGGGGGCCTACGAGCAGTACTTC.

The chain combines TRBV11-3 with TRBJ2-7; possibly TRBD1 for D (7 bases). The V end was cut by 5 bases, the J end by 7 bases, with 15 bases between. The CDR3 has 13 amino acids. The germline CDR1 and CDR2 sequences are SGHNT and YENEEA. The CDR3 reads CASSILAGGEQYF. The CDR3 nucleotides are TGTGCCAGCAGCATCCTCGCAGGGGGGGAGCAGTACTTC.

On this clone itself: With a much larger clone just one base away, this may be a read error. Other DNA sequences from this sample encode an identical CDR3 as well. This chain links TRBV11-2 with TRBJ2-7; a weak D match, TRBD1 (6 bases). This CDR3 region has 12 residues. V was trimmed by 4 bases and J by 3 bases, leaving 7 bases between them. CDR1 SGHAT and CDR2 FQNNGV come from the germline V gene. The CDR3 here is CASSSQGYEQYF. The CDR3, as DNA: TGTGCCAGCAGCTCACAGGGCTACGAGCAGTACTTC.

The rearrangement links TRBV2 to TRBJ2-4, with 7 nucleotides matching TRBD2. The CDR3 runs to 15 residues. The junction had 10 bases not matched to a gene; V was cut back by 8 bases and J by 3 bases. Germline assignment: CDR1 SNHLY and CDR2 FYNNEI. CDR3 loop: CASWGRGVSKNIQYF. The CDR3 DNA reads as TGTGCCAGCTGGGGTCGGGGGGTGAGCAAAAACATTCAGTACTTC.

CDR3 loop: CASSRAGVVGNEQFF. The CDR3 coding sequence is TGTGCCAGCAGTCGAGCCGGGGTTGTGGGCAATGAGCAGTTCTTC. The chain links TRBV27 to TRBJ2-1; the D gene is possibly TRBD2 (5 bases). The CDR3 runs to 15 residues. V was trimmed by 5 bases and J by 6 bases, leaving 17 bases between them. CDR1 MNHEY and CDR2 SMNVEV come from the germline V gene (reference sequence).

The chain uses TRBV30 and TRBJ1-2; no reliable D call. Trimming took 4 bases from V and 3 from J, leaving 6 bases between them. The CDR3 spans 11 residues. Looked up from germline, CDR1 is GTSNPN and CDR2 is SVGIG (reference sequence). CDR3 region: CAWMRDYGYTF. The CDR3 DNA follows: TGTGCCTGGATGAGAGACTATGGCTACACCTTC. The variable domain in full, completed from reference TRBV30 and TRBJ1-2, reads SQTIHQWPATLVQPVGSPLSLECTVEGTSNPNLYWYRQAAGRGLQLLFYSVGIGQISSEVPQNLSASRPQDRQFILSSKKLLLSDSGFYLCAWMRDYGYTFGSGTRLTVV.

This clone was detected only a few times. CDR3 amino acids: CASSPTGTTSGADTQYF. The CDR3 DNA reads as TGTGCCAGCAGCCCTACTGGGACTACTAGCGGGGCAGATACGCAGTATTTT. This chain links TRBV9 with TRBJ2-3; 10 bases map to TRBD2. Trimming removed 4 bases from V and 4 bases from J; junction bases left unmatched: 12. The germline gives CDR1 SGDLS, CDR2 YYNGEE. The CDR3 has 17 residues.

This clone was seen a few times. The V gene is TRBV28, the J gene TRBJ2-1; D call uncertain. Trimming took off 3 bases at V and 8 bases at J, with 14 bases between the two ends. Germline V lookup: CDR1 MDHEN, CDR2 SYDVKM. The CDR3 sequence is 14 residues long. The CDR3 protein is CASSLVSTRDEQFF. Written as DNA, the CDR3 is TGTGCCAGCAGTTTGGTCTCAACGAGAGATGAGCAGTTCTTC.

The chain has TRBV5-1 and TRBJ1-1, with D possibly TRBD1 on 5 matching bases. V was shortened by 2 bases and J by 4 bases, with 15 bases between the two germline ends. This CDR3 has 15 amino acids. Germline CDR1 is SGHRS and CDR2 is YFSETQ. DNA for the CDR3: TGCGCCAGCAGCTTCGTAGGGGTGTGGGGCACTGAAGCTTTCTTT. This gives the protein CASSFVGVWGTEAFF.

This chain connects TRBV7-2 to TRBJ2-7; 9 bases are shared with TRBD1. Germline V gene data show CDR1 as SGHTA and CDR2 as FQGNSA. CDR3 length equals 14 residues. Trimming took 4 bases from V and 5 from J; bases not matched to a gene: 6. The CDR3 DNA reads TGTGCCAGCAGCTCGCCTTACAGGGGGCACGAGCAGTACTTC. This codes for CASSSPYRGHEQYF.

This clone was seen more than once but under ten times. J is TRBJ1-5 and V is TRBV9; D is uncertain. Germline CDR1 SGDLS, CDR2 YYNGEE. Trimming stripped 4 bases from V and 6 bases from J, with 11 bases between. This CDR3 spans 13 amino acids. The CDR3 loop is CASSRTDAQPQHF. The CDR3 nucleotides are TGTGCCAGCAGCCGTACTGATGCTCAGCCCCAGCATTTT.

This clone appeared a few times. This chain connects TRBV18 to TRBJ1-1, with 8 bases aligning to TRBD1. Germline CDR1 KGHSH, CDR2 LQKENI. V gave up 5 bases and J gave up 1 base; unmatched junction bases: 6. This CDR3 is built from 15 residues. The CDR3 coding sequence is TGTGCCAGCTCATCCCCCGGGACAGGGAACACTGAAGCTTTCTTT. Amino acid sequence: CASSSPGTGNTEAFF.